This T cell receptor beta chain was sequenced in a study of CXCR3-negative and CXCR3-positive naive CD8 T cells. The study sorted every CD8+ T cell subset in triplicate at 300,000 to 350,000 cells each. A CD45RO-CCR7+CD27+CD95- phenotype identified naive CD8+ T cells. The CDR3 has 15 amino acids. Germline CDR1 is MGHRA and CDR2 is YSYEKL. Study observations and caveats: Researchers report that CXCR3-positive naive cells carry more hydrophobic TRB CDR3s than CXCR3-negative naive cells. The authors found comparable surface CD5 between naive subsets and inferred TCR strength from TRB CDR3 properties. Memory cells differed in TRBV-TRBJ usage, but naive CXCR3-negative and CXCR3-positive cells had similar usage.

As for this clonotype: What it recognizes is unknown.

Libraries were UMI-labeled 5' RACE TRB cDNA. No DNA is given; TCRdb re-called the 5' RACE reads and lists each CDR3 protein once. This table lists approximately 100,000 distinct CDR3 sequences. The V and J genes are TRBV4-1 and TRBJ1-2; the D call of TRBD1 rests on TCRdb alone, since no DNA is present to check it. The specimen was naive CXCR3+ CD8+ T cells from blood. Described subset: CD45RO-CCR7+CD27+CD95- naive CD8+ T cells expressing CXCR3 (TNR3+). The sequence was obtained from a human donor in good health. Some clones in this sample may be carry-over from other donors' samples. The CDR3 loop reads CASSQEGGANYGYTF.